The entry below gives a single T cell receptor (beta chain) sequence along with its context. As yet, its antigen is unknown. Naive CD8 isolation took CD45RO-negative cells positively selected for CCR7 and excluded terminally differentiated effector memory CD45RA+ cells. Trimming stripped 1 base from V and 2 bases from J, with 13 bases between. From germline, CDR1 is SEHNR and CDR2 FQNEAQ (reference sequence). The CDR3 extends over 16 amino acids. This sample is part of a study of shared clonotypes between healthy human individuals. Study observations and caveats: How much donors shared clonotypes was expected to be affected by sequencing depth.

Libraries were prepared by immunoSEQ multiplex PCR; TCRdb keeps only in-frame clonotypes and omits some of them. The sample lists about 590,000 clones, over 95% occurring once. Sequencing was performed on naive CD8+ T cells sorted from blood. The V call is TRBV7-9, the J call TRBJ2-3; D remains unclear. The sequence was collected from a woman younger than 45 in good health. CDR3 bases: TGTGCCAGCAGCTTAGATGGTATCCCCTACACAGATACGCAGTATTTT. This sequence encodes CASSLDGIPYTDTQYF.